Sequencing of this T cell receptor (beta chain) was carried out in a study of blood T cell repertoires in COVID-19. Here immunoSEQ multiplex PCR was the method, and the copy in TCRdb shows in-frame clones only, minus some. There are around 100,000 clones in the sample; about 85% occur only once, and 2% to 2.5% lies in the top ten. The germline CDR1 and CDR2 sequences are LNHDA and SQIVND (reference sequence). The CDR3 totals 16 residues. Trimming at V came to 6 bases and at J to 6 bases, leaving 10 bases not matched to a gene. The clonotype comes from a human donor in a cohort sampled during active COVID-19. Sequenced material: peripheral blood. The V call is TRBV19, the J call TRBJ2-2; 10 bases match TRBD2. The CDR3 DNA is TGTGCCAGTAGGATAACAGCGGGGGGGCCTTCCGGGGAGCTGTTTTTT. It specifies CASRITAGGPSGELFF.